The clone carrying this T cell receptor (beta chain) was seen a handful of times. Its specificity is unknown. Each CDR3 protein gets one entry after TCRdb re-called the reads with MiXCR. The sample includes about 130,000 distinct CDR3 sequences, 7% to 9.5% of them seen just once. This specimen comes from a study of T cell repertoires in cytomegalovirus infection. Turning to the study itself: Public TCR beta signatures indicated both CMV infection and matching HLA type. General study points: Individuals carrying CMV plus the relevant HLA were identified by cumulative frequency of public TCR beta families. Across the ex vivo response, the dominant clonotypes were HLA-C-restricted CMV-specific TCR beta clonotypes.

Germline assignment: CDR1 SQVTM and CDR2 ANQGSEA. The CDR3 is 18 amino acids. Trimming removed 5 bases at V and 1 base at J, with 26 bases between. This TCR was recovered from a human donor in good health (CMV status not recorded). Some clones in this sample may be carry-over from other donors' samples. The chain carries TRBV29-1 and TRBJ1-1; tentative D call: TRBD1 (5 bases). The sequenced sample consisted of PBMCs. Here the CDR3 DNA reads TGCAGCGTTTGGACATACCATTGGGCGGTAGACGAGAACACTGAAGCTTTCTTT. It translates to CSVWTYHWAVDENTEAFF.